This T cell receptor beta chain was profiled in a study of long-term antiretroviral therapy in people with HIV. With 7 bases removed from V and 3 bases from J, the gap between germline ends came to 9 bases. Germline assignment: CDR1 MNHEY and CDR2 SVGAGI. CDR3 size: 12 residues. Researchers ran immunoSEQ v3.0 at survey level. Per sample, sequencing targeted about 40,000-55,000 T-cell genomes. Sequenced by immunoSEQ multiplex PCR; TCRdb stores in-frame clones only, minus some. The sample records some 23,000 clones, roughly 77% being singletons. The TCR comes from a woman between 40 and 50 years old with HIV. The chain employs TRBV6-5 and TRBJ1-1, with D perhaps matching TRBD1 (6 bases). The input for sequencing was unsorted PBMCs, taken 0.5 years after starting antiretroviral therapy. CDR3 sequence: CASMRGDTEAFF. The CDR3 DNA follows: TGTGCCAGCATGAGGGGGGACACTGAAGCTTTCTTT.